Each of the 27 T cell receptor beta chains below was sequenced from the same sample in a study of T cell responses to AZD1222 COVID-19 vaccine. The method was immunoSEQ multiplex PCR; TCRdb's version includes in-frame clones alone and lacks a portion of them. The repertoire includes about 76,000 clones, around nine tenths of them detected once, and roughly 4.2% sits in the top ten. This sample comprised peripheral blood, obtained on day 0 of AZD1222 vaccination. The receptors come from an adult in good health.

The chain joins TRBV6-1 to TRBJ2-3; TRBD1 agrees at 10 bases. The length of the CDR3 is 17 residues. In germline, CDR1 is MNHNS, CDR2 SASEGT. V was pared by 2 bases and J by 2 bases, with 7 bases of the junction left unmatched. The CDR3 sequence: CASSERVGTGDTDTQYF. CDR3 nucleotides: TGTGCCAGCAGTGAACGCGTGGGGACAGGGGACACAGATACGCAGTATTTT.

The chain employs TRBV5-1 and TRBJ1-2, with unresolved D. Trimming left V 6 bases short and J 2 bases short, with 17 bases between. The CDR3 is 15 residues long. Germline V gene lookup returns CDR1 SGHRS and CDR2 YFSETQ. The chain's CDR3 is CASTFDSQLNYGYTF. DNA of the CDR3: TGCGCCAGCACATTCGACTCCCAGTTAAACTATGGCTACACCTTC. Using reference TRBV5-1 and TRBJ1-2 for the parts outside the CDR3, the full variable domain is KAGVTQTPRYLIKTRGQQVTLSCSPISGHRSVSWYQQTPGQGLQFLFEYFSETQRNKGNFPGRFSGRQFSNSRSEMNVSTLELGDSALYLCASTFDSQLNYGYTFGSGTRLTVV.

This clone occurred a few times. J is TRBJ1-5 and V is TRBV12-3 or TRBV12-4; D unclear. The V end lost 4 bases, the J end lost 4 bases, and 8 bases lay between the germline ends. This CDR3 spans 13 amino acids. The DNA for the CDR3 is TGTGCCAGCAGTTATGGGGAAAATCAGCCCCAGCATTTT. Its translation is CASSYGENQPQHF.

The genes are TRBV30 and TRBJ2-7; D is ambiguous. CDR3 length: 11 amino acids. CDR1 GTSNPN and CDR2 SVGIG come from the germline V gene (reference sequence). V was shortened by 4 bases and J by 7 bases, with 11 bases between the two germline ends. The CDR3 DNA reads as TGTGCCTGGACAGGCCTACGGGAGCAGTACTTC. Translating gives CAWTGLREQYF.

The chain couples TRBV2 to TRBJ1-1; 11 positions agree with TRBD1. This CDR3 comprises 16 residues. After removal of 5 bases from V and 3 bases from J, the junction contained 8 bases not matched to a gene. CDR1 and CDR2 (germline): SNHLY, FYNNEI. As DNA, the CDR3 is TGTGCCAGCAGTTACTCCGGGACAGGGGGGTACACTGAAGCTTTCTTT. Translation: CASSYSGTGGYTEAFF.

The genes are TRBV19 and TRBJ2-7; D unresolved. Trimming shortened V by 5 bases and J by 3 bases, and 11 bases separated the two germline ends. Per the germline V gene, CDR1 is LNHDA and CDR2 is SQIVND (reference sequence). This CDR3 region has 13 residues. The CDR3 DNA is TGTGCCAGTAGTCAAACAATCAACTACGAGCAGTACTTC. It translates to CASSQTINYEQYF.

This CDR3 is CASSPANGWSSPLHF. The CDR3 nucleotides are TGTGCCAGCAGCCCAGCTAATGGTTGGAGCTCACCCCTCCACTTT. The chain joins TRBV5-4 to TRBJ1-6; D unclear. Trimming pared 4 bases from V and 10 bases from J, leaving 18 bases between. The CDR3 sequence is 15 residues long. Germline CDR1 and CDR2: SGHNT and YYREEE (reference sequence).

This chain joins TRBV21-1 and TRBJ2-7. TRBV21-1 represents a pseudogene. The CDR3 has 15 amino acids. DNA of the CDR3: TGTGCCAGCAGCAAAAGTACGGGCCGGCTATGCGAGCAGTACTTC. Amino acid sequence: CASSKSTGRLCEQYF.

The chain links TRBV6-5 to TRBJ2-7; 11 bases map to TRBD1. CDR3 length: 15 amino acids. CDR1 MNHEY and CDR2 SVGAGI come from the germline V gene. The trim removed 4 bases at V and 6 bases at J, leaving 8 bases unmatched. CDR3 in amino acids: CASSSLGTGGLEQYF. DNA for the CDR3: TGTGCCAGCAGTTCCCTTGGGACAGGGGGACTCGAGCAGTACTTC.

V is TRBV7-2 and J is TRBJ1-2, with a tentative D call TRBD1 (6 bases). V lost 4 bases to trimming and J lost 6 bases, with 12 bases between them. Per the germline V gene, CDR1 is SGHTA and CDR2 is FQGNSA. The CDR3 length is 13 residues. This chain's CDR3 is CASSSYRDHGYTF. The CDR3 DNA sequence: TGTGCCAGCAGCTCCTACAGGGACCATGGCTACACCTTC.

The chain recombines TRBV5-4 with TRBJ2-3; 7 nucleotides align to TRBD2. Trimming removed 4 bases from V and 6 bases from J; junction bases left unmatched: 8. Germline assignment: CDR1 SGHNT and CDR2 YYREEE (reference sequence). This CDR3 region has 14 residues. CDR3 amino acids: CASSPSGNDDTQYF. The CDR3 nucleotides are TGTGCCAGCAGCCCAAGCGGGAACGATGATACGCAGTATTTT.

The chain is built from TRBV5-1 and TRBJ1-4; no firm D call. Trimming pared 4 bases from V and 8 bases from J, leaving 15 bases between. CDR1 is SGHRS, CDR2 YFSETQ, per germline. The CDR3 is made up of 14 amino acids. CDR3 coding DNA: TGCGCCAGCAGCGGCAACGAGGCGAGGGAAAAACTGTTTTTT. Its protein product is CASSGNEAREKLFF.

This clone has only a few counts. V gene TRBV4-2 combines with J gene TRBJ1-1; no clear D. CDR3 size: 17 residues. V shed 3 bases and J shed 0 bases, with 17 bases lying between them. In germline, CDR1 is LGHNA, CDR2 YNFKEQ. CDR3 coding DNA: TGTGCCAGCAGCCAGAGATTGAGGGTGGAGTTGAACACTGAAGCTTTCTTT. It specifies CASSQRLRVELNTEAFF.

This sequence joins TRBV6-1 and TRBJ1-2; D is undetermined. Germline lookup yields CDR1 MNHNS and CDR2 SASEGT. The CDR3 extends over 15 amino acids. Trimming shortened V by 0 bases and J by 4 bases, and 12 bases separated the two germline ends. CDR3 bases: TGTGCCAGCAGTGAAGCGGGCGGTTTGGGCTATGGCTACACCTTC. Amino acids: CASSEAGGLGYGYTF.

V gene TRBV5-1 combines with J gene TRBJ2-1, with 12 bases lining up with TRBD1. The germline V gene encodes CDR1 SGHRS and CDR2 YFSETQ. The V gene end was trimmed by 4 bases and the J gene end by 2 bases; junction bases not matched to a gene: 4. The CDR3 length is 16 residues. In DNA form, the CDR3 reads TGCGCCAGCAGCCCCGGGACAGGGGGCCCCTACAATGAGCAGTTCTTC. Translation gives CASSPGTGGPYNEQFF.

The genes are TRBV6-5 and TRBJ2-5, with D possibly being TRBD2 (5 bases). The CDR3 spans 15 residues. V was clipped by 8 bases and J by 8 bases, with 24 bases between them. Germline-derived CDR1 and CDR2 are MNHEY and SVGAGI. The chain's CDR3 is CASPGPFYSRETQYF. CDR3 DNA: TGTGCCAGCCCAGGACCGTTCTATTCGAGGGAAACCCAGTACTTC.

This chain joins TRBV6-5 and TRBJ1-5; D might be TRBD1 (5 bases). The CDR3 extends over 13 amino acids. Germline-derived CDR1 and CDR2 are MNHEY and SVGAGI. V lost 6 bases, J lost 6 bases, and 12 bases lay in between. CDR3 loop: CASRGTSSQPQHF. In DNA form, the CDR3 reads TGTGCCAGCAGAGGGACGTCAAGTCAGCCCCAGCATTTT.

J is TRBJ2-1 and V is TRBV5-1; 7 bases align to TRBD2. The CDR3 sequence is 16 residues long. Germline V gene sequence: CDR1 SGHRS, CDR2 YFSETQ. J was trimmed by 5 bases and V by 0 bases; bases with no gene match: 8. CDR3 nucleotides: TGCGCCAGCAGCTTGGCCCCTAGCGGAGGGAACAATGAGCAGTTCTTC. It yields the protein CASSLAPSGGNNEQFF.

CDR3: CSASFYGTGELFF. The CDR3 DNA sequence: TGCAGTGCTAGTTTCTACGGCACCGGGGAGCTGTTTTTT. The V and J genes are TRBV20-1 and TRBJ2-2; D remains ambiguous. Germline loops: CDR1 DFQATT, CDR2 SNEGSKA (reference sequence). CDR3 length equals 13 residues. Trimming took off 3 bases at V and 4 bases at J, with 9 bases between the two ends.

V is TRBV30 and J is TRBJ1-2; 7 bases align to TRBD1. CDR1 and CDR2 from the germline V gene are GTSNPN and SVGIG (reference sequence). Trimming at V came to 2 bases and at J to 5 bases, leaving 11 bases not matched to a gene. CDR3 length: 15 amino acids. Here the CDR3 DNA reads TGTGCCTGGAGTATTCCGGTTACAGGGGAGTATGGCTACACCTTC. It yields the protein CAWSIPVTGEYGYTF.

The table lists this clone with a count of one. V and J are TRBV9 and TRBJ2-7; D possibly corresponds to TRBD2 (5 bases). Germline lookup yields CDR1 SGDLS and CDR2 YYNGEE. CDR3 length: 13 residues. V dropped 6 bases and J dropped 6 bases, with 16 bases sitting between them. CDR3 amino acids: CASTLTPGSEQYF. The CDR3 nucleotides read TGTGCCAGCACCCTAACCCCGGGATCCGAGCAGTACTTC.

The CDR3 sequence is CASSQQETQYF. DNA of the CDR3: TGTGCCAGCAGCCAGCAAGAGACCCAGTACTTC. The chain uses TRBV3-1 (or the pseudogene TRBV3-2) and TRBJ2-5; D remains unclear. The V end lost 3 bases, the J end lost 2 bases, and 1 base lay between the germline ends. This CDR3 has 11 residues. CDR1 and CDR2 from the germline V gene are LGHDT and YNNKEL (reference sequence).

This clone was seen only once. The chain combines TRBV3-1 (or the pseudogene TRBV3-2) with TRBJ1-4; the match to TRBD1 covers 7 bases. Unmatched junction bases numbered 3, after V lost 5 bases and J lost 3 bases. This CDR3 region has 14 residues. Germline CDR1 LGHDT, CDR2 YNNKEL (reference sequence). Here the CDR3 reads CASSRQGSNEKLFF. CDR3 DNA: TGTGCCAGCAGCAGACAGGGCTCTAATGAAAAACTGTTTTTT.

This chain uses TRBV19 with TRBJ1-1; 7 nucleotides agree with TRBD1. This CDR3 has 14 amino acids. Germline lookup yields CDR1 LNHDA and CDR2 SQIVND (reference sequence). V was pared by 4 bases and J by 6 bases, with 8 bases of the junction left unmatched. The CDR3 loop is CASSSDRDWAEAFF. The CDR3, as DNA: TGTGCCAGTAGTAGCGACAGGGATTGGGCTGAAGCTTTCTTT. Filled out from reference TRBV19 and TRBJ1-1, the complete variable domain reads DGGITQSPKYLFRKEGQNVTLSCEQNLNHDAMYWYRQDPGQGLRLIYYSQIVNDFQKGDIAEGYSVSREKKESFPLTVTSAQKNPTAFYLCASSSDRDWAEAFFGQGTRLTVV.

The chain employs TRBV7-9 and TRBJ1-2; 12 bases align to TRBD1. Germline CDR1 is SEHNR and CDR2 is FQNEAQ (reference sequence). This CDR3 is 16 amino acids long. V trimming: 7 bases; J trimming: 8 bases; junction bases outside the gene matches: 14. This CDR3 is CASTESSGQGAGGYTF. The CDR3 DNA is TGTGCCAGCACCGAATCTTCGGGACAGGGGGCAGGAGGCTACACCTTC.

The chain is built from TRBV7-2 and TRBJ1-6, with D possibly TRBD1 on 5 matching bases. CDR1 is SGHTA, CDR2 FQGNSA, per germline. The CDR3 totals 16 residues. With 4 bases removed from V and 0 bases from J, the gap between germline ends came to 10 bases. In DNA, the CDR3 is TGTGCCAGCAGCTGGCGACAGAGCTCCTATAATTCACCCCTCCACTTT. Translation gives CASSWRQSSYNSPLHF.

The chain is built from TRBV13 and TRBJ2-2, with 10 bases identical to TRBD2. V lost 6 bases to trimming and J lost 4 bases; unmatched junction nucleotides: 5. Germline lookup yields CDR1 PRHDT and CDR2 FYEKMQ (reference sequence). The CDR3 runs to 15 residues. Written as DNA, the CDR3 is TGTGCCAGCAGGAGCGGGGGGGCGCTCACCGGGGAGCTGTTTTTT. The encoded protein is CASRSGGALTGELFF.